Shown below are 10 T cell receptor beta chains from a single sample sequenced in a study of T cell responses to AZD1222 COVID-19 vaccine. Data came from immunoSEQ multiplex PCR; TCRdb stores just in-frame clones and leaves some out. This sample has tens of thousands of clones, with approximately 91% found just once. The material sequenced was peripheral blood, taken on day 0 of AZD1222 vaccination. The receptors were sampled from an adult in good health.

A remark on this clone: Germline and junction disagree at one end, which may indicate a read error. The chain links TRBV7-8 to TRBJ1-6; D is ambiguous. The CDR3 spans 13 residues. Germline V lookup: CDR1 SGHVS, CDR2 FQNEAQ. CDR3 bases: TGTGCCAGCACGCCCGACCCTAATTCACCCCTCCATTTT. Translation: CASTPDPNSPLHF. The full variable domain, completed using reference TRBV7-8 and TRBJ1-6, is GAGVSQSPRYKVAKRGQDVALRCDPISGHVSLFWYQQALGQGPEFLTYFQNEAQLDKSGLPSDRFFAERPEGSVSTLKIQRTQQEDSAVYLCASTPDPNSPLHFGNGTRLTVT.

V gene TRBV12-3 or TRBV12-4 combines with J gene TRBJ2-3; maybe TRBD2 (6 bases). The V gene lost 5 bases and the J gene lost 6 bases, with 12 bases spanning the gap. This CDR3 comprises 13 residues. CDR3 amino acids: CASSTGVTDTQYF. CDR3 coding DNA: TGTGCCAGCAGTACGGGGGTAACTGATACGCAGTATTTT.

In its sample, this clone was seen once. The rearrangement uses TRBV27 and TRBJ2-5; perhaps TRBD1 as D (5 bases). The CDR3 runs 13 residues. V dropped 7 bases and J dropped 1 base, with 10 bases sitting between them. CDR1 and CDR2 from the germline V gene are MNHEY and SMNVEV (reference sequence). The CDR3 sequence: CASKSGFQETQYF. Written as DNA, the CDR3 is TGTGCCAGCAAATCAGGGTTCCAAGAGACCCAGTACTTC.

The chain uses TRBV4-2 and TRBJ2-1, with D possibly being TRBD2 (5 bases). V shed 2 bases and J shed 3 bases, with 8 bases lying between them. The germline CDR1 and CDR2 sequences are LGHNA and YNFKEQ. The CDR3 is 14 amino acids. CDR3 amino acids: CASSQSRDYNEQFF. In DNA, the CDR3 is TGTGCCAGCAGCCAATCCCGGGACTACAATGAGCAGTTCTTC.

The V gene is TRBV7-2, the J gene TRBJ1-5; D remains ambiguous. V was trimmed by 1 base and J by 0 bases, leaving 7 bases between them. This CDR3 comprises 15 residues. Per germline, CDR1 SGHTA and CDR2 FQGNSA. CDR3 sequence (DNA): TGTGCCAGCAGCTTAGGACACAATAGCAATCAGCCCCAGCATTTT. As protein: CASSLGHNSNQPQHF.

The chain links TRBV6-2 or TRBV6-3 to TRBJ1-2; D is undetermined. Germline assignment: CDR1 MNHEY and CDR2 SVGEGT. Trimming left V 2 bases short and J 5 bases short, with 15 bases between. The CDR3 totals 15 residues. The CDR3 reads CASSYLTSRFYGYTF. DNA of the CDR3: TGTGCCAGCAGTTACCTGACATCGAGATTTTATGGCTACACCTTC.

The V and J genes are TRBV7-9 and TRBJ1-4, with a possible D match to TRBD1 (5 bases). Trimming removed 1 base at V and 8 bases at J, with 14 bases between. CDR1 and CDR2 (germline): SEHNR, FQNEAQ (reference sequence). The CDR3 has 15 residues. CDR3 bases: TGTGCCAGCAGCTTAGAGGCCGGACACCAAGAAAAACTGTTTTTT. The encoded protein is CASSLEAGHQEKLFF.

In its sample, this clone was seen a few times. The chain combines TRBV18 with TRBJ1-6; D call uncertain. This CDR3 contains 13 residues. The V end lost 5 bases, the J end lost 7 bases, and 9 bases lay between the germline ends. The germline V gene has CDR1 KGHSH and CDR2 LQKENI. Here the CDR3 DNA reads TGTGCCAGCTCAGAAGGACGGAATTCACCCCTCCACTTT. Its translation is CASSEGRNSPLHF.

CDR3 nucleotides: TGTGCCAGCAGCTTCTATGACGGCCTTAATCAGCCCCAGCATTTT. Translated: CASSFYDGLNQPQHF. The V and J genes are TRBV7-2 and TRBJ1-5; D remains ambiguous. The CDR3 contains 15 residues. Trimming pared 3 bases from V and 4 bases from J, leaving 13 bases between. CDR1 and CDR2 (germline): SGHTA, FQGNSA.

V gene TRBV7-2 combines with J gene TRBJ2-7, with 7 bases fitting TRBD1. V shed 0 bases and J 3 bases; nucleotides not matched to a gene: 2. The CDR3 length is 14 residues. CDR1 is SGHTA, CDR2 FQGNSA, per germline. In DNA form, the CDR3 reads TGTGCCAGCAGCTTAGCTCGGACAGGCTACGAGCAGTACTTC. Its protein is CASSLARTGYEQYF.